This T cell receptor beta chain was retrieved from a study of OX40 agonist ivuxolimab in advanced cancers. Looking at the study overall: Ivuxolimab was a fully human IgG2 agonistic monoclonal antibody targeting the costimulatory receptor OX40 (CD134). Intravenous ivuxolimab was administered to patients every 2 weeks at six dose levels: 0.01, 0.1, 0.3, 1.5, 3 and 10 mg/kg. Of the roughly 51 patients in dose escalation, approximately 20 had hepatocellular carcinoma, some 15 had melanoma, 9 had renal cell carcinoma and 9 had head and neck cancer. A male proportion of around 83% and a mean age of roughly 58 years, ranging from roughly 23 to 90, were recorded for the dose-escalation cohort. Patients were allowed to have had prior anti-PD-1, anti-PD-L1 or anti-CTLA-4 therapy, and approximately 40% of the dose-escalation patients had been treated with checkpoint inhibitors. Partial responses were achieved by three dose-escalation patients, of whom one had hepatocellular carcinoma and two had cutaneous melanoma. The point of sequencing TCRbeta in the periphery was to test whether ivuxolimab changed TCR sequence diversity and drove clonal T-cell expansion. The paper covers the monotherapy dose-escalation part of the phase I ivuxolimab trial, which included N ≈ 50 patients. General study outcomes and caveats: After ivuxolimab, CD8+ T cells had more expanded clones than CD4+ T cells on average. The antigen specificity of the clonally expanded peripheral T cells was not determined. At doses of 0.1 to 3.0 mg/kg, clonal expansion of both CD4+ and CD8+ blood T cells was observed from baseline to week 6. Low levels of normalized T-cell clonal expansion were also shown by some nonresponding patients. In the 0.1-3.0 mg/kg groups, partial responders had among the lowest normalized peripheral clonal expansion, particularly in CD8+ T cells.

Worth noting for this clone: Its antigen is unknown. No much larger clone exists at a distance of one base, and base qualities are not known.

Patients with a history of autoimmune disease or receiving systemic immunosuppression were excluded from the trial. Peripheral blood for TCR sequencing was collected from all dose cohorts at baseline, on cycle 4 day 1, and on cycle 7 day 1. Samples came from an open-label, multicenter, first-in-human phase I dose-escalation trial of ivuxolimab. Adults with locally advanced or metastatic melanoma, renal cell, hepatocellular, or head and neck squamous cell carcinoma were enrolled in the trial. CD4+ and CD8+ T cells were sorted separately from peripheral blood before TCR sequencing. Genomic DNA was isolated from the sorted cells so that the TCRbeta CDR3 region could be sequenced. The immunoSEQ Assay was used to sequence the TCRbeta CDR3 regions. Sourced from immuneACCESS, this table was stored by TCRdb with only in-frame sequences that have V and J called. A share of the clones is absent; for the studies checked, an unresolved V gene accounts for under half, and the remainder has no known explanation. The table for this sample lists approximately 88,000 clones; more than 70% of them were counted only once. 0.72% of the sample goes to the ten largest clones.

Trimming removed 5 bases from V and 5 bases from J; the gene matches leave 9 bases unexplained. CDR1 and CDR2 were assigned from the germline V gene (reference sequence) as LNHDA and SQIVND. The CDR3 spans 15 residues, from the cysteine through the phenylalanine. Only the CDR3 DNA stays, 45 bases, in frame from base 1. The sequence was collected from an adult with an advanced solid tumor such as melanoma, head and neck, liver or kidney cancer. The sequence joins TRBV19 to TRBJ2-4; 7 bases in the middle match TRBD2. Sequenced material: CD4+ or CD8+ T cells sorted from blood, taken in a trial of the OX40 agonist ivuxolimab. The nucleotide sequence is TGTGCCAGTAGTCTAAACCGGGACTATGAAAACATTCAGTACTTC. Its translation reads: CASSLNRDYENIQYF.